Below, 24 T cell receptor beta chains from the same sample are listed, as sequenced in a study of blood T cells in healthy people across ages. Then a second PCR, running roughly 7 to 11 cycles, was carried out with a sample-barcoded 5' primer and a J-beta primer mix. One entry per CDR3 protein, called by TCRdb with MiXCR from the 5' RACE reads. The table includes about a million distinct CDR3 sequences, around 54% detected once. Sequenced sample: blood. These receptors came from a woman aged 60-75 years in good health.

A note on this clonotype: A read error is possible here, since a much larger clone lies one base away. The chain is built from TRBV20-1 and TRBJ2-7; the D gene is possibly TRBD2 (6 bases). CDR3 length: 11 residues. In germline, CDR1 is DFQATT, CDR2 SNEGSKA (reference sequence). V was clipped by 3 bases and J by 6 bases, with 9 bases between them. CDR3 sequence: CSARGRFEQYF. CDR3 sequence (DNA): TGCAGTGCTAGGGGGAGGTTCGAGCAGTACTTC.

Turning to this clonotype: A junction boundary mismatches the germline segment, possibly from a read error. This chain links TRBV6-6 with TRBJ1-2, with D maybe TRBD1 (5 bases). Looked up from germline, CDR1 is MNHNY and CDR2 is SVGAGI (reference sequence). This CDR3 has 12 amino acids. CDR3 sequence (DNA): TGTACCAGCTCGGGGGGATATTATGGCTACACCTTC. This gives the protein CTSSGGYYGYTF.

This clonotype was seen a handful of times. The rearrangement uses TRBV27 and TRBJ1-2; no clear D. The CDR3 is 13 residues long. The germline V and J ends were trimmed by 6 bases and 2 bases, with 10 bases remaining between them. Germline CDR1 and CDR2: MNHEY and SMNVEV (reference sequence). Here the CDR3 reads CASSPSANYGYTF. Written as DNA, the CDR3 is TGTGCCAGCAGCCCCTCAGCCAACTATGGCTACACCTTC.

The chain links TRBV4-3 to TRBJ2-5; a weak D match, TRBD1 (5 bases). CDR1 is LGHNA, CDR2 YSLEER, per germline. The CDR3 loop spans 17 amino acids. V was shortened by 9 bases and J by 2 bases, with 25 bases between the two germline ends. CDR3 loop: CASNHRTGSQRQETQYF. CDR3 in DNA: TGCGCCAGTAACCACCGAACAGGTTCCCAAAGGCAAGAGACCCAGTACTTC.

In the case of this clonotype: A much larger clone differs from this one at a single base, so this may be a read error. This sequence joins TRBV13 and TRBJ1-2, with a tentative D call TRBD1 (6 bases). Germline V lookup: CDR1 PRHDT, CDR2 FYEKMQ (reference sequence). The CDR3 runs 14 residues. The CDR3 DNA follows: TGTACCAGCAGCTCCCGACAGGCACTATATGGCTACACCTTC. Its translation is CTSSSRQALYGYTF.

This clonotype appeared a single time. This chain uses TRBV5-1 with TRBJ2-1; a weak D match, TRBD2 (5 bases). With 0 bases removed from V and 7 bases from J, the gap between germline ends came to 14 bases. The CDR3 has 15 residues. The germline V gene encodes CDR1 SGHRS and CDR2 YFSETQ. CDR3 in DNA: TGCGCCAGCAGCTTGGGGAGCGGAGGAGAGAATGAGCAGTTCTTC. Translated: CASSLGSGGENEQFF.

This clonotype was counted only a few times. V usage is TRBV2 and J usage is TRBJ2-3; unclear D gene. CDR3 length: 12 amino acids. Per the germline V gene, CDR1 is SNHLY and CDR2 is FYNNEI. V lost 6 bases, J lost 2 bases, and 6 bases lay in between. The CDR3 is CASRQATDTQYF. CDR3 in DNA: TGTGCCAGCAGGCAGGCCACAGATACGCAGTATTTT.

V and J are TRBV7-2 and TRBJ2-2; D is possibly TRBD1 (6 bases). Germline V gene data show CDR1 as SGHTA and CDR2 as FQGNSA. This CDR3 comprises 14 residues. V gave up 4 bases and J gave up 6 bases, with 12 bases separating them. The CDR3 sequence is CASSSTGWAGELFF. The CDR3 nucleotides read TGTGCCAGCAGCTCAACAGGGTGGGCCGGGGAGCTGTTTTTT.

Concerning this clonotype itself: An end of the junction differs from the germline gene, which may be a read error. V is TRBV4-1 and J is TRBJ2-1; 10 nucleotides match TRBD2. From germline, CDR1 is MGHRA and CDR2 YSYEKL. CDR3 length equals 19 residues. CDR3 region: CASSQRQGIILAGVNEQFF. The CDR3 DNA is TGCGCCAGCAGCCAAAGACAGGGAATCATCCTAGCGGGAGTCAATGAGCAGTTTTTC.

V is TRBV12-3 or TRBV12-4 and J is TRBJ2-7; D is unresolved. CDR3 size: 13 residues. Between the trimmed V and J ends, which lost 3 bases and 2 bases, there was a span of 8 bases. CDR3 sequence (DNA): TGTGCCAGCAGTTTTGGGTACGCCTACGAGCAGTACTTC. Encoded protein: CASSFGYAYEQYF.

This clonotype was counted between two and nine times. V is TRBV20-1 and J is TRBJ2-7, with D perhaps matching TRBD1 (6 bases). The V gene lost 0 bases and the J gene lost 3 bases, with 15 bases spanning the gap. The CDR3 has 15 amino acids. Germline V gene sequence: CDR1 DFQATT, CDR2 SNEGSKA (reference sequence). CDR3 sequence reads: CSARDPAGQNYEQYF. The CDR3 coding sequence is TGCAGTGCTAGAGATCCTGCAGGACAGAACTACGAGCAGTACTTC.

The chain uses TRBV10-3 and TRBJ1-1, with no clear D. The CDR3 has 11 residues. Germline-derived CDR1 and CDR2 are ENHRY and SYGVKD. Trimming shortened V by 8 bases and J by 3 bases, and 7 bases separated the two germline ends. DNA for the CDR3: TGTGCCATCGCGGATTACACTGAAGCTTTCTTT. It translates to CAIADYTEAFF.

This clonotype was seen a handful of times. Written as DNA, the CDR3 is TGCAGTGCTAGGCACAGGCTCAATTCACCCCTCCACTTT. Residues: CSARHRLNSPLHF. The V gene is TRBV20-1, the J gene TRBJ1-6; tentative D call: TRBD1 (5 bases). This CDR3 is 13 amino acids long. Trimming pared 3 bases from V and 7 bases from J, leaving 10 bases between. The germline V gene has CDR1 DFQATT and CDR2 SNEGSKA (reference sequence).

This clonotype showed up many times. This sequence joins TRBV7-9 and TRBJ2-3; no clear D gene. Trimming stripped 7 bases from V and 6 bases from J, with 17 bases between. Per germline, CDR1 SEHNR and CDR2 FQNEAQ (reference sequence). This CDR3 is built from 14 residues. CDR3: CASNPDQLRDTQYF. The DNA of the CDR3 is TGTGCCAGCAACCCGGACCAATTGAGGGATACGCAGTATTTT.

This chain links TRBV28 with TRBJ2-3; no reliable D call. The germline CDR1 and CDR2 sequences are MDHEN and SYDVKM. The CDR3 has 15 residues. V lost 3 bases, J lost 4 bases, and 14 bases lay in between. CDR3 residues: CASSFRSHPPDTQYF. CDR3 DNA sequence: TGTGCCAGCAGTTTCAGGTCCCACCCCCCAGATACGCAGTATTTT. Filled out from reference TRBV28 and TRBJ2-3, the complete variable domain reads DVKVTQSSRYLVKRTGEKVFLECVQDMDHENMFWYRQDPGLGLRLIYFSYDVKMKEKGDIPEGYSVSREKKERFSLILESASTNQTSMYLCASSFRSHPPDTQYFGPGTRLTVL.

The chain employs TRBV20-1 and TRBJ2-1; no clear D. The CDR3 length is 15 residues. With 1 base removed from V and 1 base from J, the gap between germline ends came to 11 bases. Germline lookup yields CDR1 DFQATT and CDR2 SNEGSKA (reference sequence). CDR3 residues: CSARVGVMSYNEQFF. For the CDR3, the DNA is TGCAGTGCTAGAGTTGGTGTGATGTCCTACAATGAGCAGTTCTTC.

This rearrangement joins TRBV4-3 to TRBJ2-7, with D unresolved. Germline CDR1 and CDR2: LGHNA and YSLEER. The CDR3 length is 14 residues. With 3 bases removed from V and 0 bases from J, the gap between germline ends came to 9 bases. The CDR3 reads CASSHGRFSYEQYF. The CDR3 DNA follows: TGCGCCAGCAGCCATGGCAGGTTCTCCTACGAGCAGTACTTC.

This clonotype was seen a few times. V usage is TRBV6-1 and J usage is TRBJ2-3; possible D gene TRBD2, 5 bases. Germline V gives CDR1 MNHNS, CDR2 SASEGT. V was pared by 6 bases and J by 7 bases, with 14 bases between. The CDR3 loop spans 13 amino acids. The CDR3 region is CASSADYTNTQYF. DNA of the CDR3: TGTGCCAGCAGCGCCGACTACACTAATACGCAGTATTTT.

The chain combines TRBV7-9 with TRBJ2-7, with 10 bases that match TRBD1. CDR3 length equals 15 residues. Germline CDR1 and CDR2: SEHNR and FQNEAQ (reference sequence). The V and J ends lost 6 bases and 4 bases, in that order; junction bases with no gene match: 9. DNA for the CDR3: TGTGCCAGCAGACCATCTCGGGACAGGGGATACGAGCAGTACTTC. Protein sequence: CASRPSRDRGYEQYF.

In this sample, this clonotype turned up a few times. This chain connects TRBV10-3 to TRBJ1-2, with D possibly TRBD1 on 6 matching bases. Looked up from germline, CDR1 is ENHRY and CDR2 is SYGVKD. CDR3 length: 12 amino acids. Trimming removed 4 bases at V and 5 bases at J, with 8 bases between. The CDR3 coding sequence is TGTGCCATCAGTGGTACAGGGTATGGCTACACCTTC. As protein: CAISGTGYGYTF.

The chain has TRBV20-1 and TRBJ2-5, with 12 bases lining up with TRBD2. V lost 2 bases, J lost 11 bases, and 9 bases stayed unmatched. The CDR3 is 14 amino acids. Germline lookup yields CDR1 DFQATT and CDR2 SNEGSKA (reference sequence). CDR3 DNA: TGCAGTGCTAGAACTAGCGGGAGGCTAGGAGAGCAGTACTTC. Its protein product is CSARTSGRLGEQYF.

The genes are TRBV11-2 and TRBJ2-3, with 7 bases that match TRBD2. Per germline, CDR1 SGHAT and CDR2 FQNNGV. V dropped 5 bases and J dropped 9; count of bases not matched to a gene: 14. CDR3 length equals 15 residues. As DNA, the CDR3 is TGTGCCAGCAGCCCTACGCTGGGACCAGCGGGGACGCAGTATTTT. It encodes CASSPTLGPAGTQYF.

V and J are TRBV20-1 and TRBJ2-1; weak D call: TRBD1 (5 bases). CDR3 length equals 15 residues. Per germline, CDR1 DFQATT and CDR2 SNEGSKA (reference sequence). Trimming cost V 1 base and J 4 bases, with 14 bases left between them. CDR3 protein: CSARGGLRLYNEQFF. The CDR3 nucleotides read TGCAGTGCTAGAGGGGGCCTCAGACTTTACAATGAGCAGTTCTTC.

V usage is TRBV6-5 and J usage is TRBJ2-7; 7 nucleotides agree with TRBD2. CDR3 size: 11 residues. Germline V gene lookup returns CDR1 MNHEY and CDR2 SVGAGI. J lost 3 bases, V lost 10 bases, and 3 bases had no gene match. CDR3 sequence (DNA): TGTGCCACGAAGCGGGACTACGAGCAGTACTTC. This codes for CATKRDYEQYF.